This record covers a single T cell receptor (beta chain). This sample is part of a study of blood T cell repertoires in COVID-19. Only in-frame clones appear in the TCRdb table, and some are missing; sequencing was by immunoSEQ multiplex PCR. The sample shows over 85,000 clones, more than 80% of them seen only once. The junction had 12 bases not matched to a gene; V was cut back by 6 bases and J by 5 bases. Germline V gene data show CDR1 as KGHSH and CDR2 as LQKENI. The CDR3 has 16 residues. The sequenced material came from peripheral blood. The sequence came from a human donor in a cohort sampled during active COVID-19. The chain employs TRBV18 and TRBJ2-3; 9 nucleotides line up with TRBD1. This chain's CDR3 is CASSSRGQGSVDTQYF. Here the CDR3 DNA reads TGTGCCAGCTCGTCTAGGGGACAGGGTTCAGTAGATACGCAGTATTTT.